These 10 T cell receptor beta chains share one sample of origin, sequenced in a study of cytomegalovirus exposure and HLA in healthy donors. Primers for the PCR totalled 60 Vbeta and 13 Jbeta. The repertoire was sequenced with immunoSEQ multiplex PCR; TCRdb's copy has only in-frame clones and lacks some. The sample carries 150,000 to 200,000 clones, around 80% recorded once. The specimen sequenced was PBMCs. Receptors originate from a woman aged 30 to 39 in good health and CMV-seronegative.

This CDR3 is CASSPTTGINYEQYF. The DNA of the CDR3 is TGTGCCAGCAGCCCTACGACAGGGATCAATTACGAGCAGTACTTC. The chain links TRBV6-5 to TRBJ2-7; 7 bases are a match to TRBD1. Germline trimming cut 6 bases from V and 4 bases from J; bases unmatched to any gene: 12. Germline assignment: CDR1 MNHEY and CDR2 SVGAGI. The CDR3 runs to 15 residues.

CDR3 sequence: CASSYTRGAYSPLHF. DNA for the CDR3: TGTGCCAGCAGTTACACCCGGGGGGCCTATTCACCCCTCCACTTT. This chain links TRBV6-5 with TRBJ1-6; D might be TRBD1 (6 bases). Per germline, CDR1 MNHEY and CDR2 SVGAGI. The CDR3 has 15 amino acids. The V and J ends lost 2 bases and 8 bases respectively, with 13 bases between them.

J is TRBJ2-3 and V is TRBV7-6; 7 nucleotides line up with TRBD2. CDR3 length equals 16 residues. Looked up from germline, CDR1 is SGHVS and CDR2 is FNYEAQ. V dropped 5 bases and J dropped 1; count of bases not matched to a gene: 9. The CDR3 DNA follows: TGTGCCAGCAGCCCTCGGACTAGAAGTGGCACAGATACGCAGTATTTT. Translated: CASSPRTRSGTDTQYF.

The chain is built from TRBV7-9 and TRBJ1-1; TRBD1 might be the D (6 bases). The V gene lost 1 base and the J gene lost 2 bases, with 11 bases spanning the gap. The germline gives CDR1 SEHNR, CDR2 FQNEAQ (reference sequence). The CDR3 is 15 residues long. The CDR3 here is CASSLDARGNTEAFF. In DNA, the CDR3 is TGTGCCAGCAGCTTAGACGCCAGGGGTAACACTGAAGCTTTCTTT.

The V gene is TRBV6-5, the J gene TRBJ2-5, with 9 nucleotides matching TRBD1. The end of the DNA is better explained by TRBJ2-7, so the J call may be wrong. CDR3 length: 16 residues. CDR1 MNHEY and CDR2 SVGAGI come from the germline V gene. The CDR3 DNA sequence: TGTGCCAGCAGTTACTCGGGTGCGACAGGGGGCTACGAGCAGTACTTC. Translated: CASSYSGATGGYEQYF.

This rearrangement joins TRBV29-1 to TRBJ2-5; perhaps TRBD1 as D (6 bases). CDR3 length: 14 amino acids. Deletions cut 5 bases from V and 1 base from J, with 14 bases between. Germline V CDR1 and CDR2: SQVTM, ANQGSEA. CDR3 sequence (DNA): TGCAGCGTTCTACAGGGCCGGTTCCAAGAGACCCAGTACTTC. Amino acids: CSVLQGRFQETQYF.

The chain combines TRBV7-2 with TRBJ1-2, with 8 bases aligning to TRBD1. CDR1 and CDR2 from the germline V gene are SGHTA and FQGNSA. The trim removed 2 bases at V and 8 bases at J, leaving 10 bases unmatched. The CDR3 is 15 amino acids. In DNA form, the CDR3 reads TGTGCCAGCAGCTTAAGTGGGACAGGAGGCGAAGGCTACACCTTC. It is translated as CASSLSGTGGEGYTF.

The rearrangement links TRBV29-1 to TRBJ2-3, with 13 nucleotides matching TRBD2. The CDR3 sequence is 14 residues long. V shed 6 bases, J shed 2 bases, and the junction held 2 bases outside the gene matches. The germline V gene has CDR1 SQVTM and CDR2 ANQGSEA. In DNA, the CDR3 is TGCAGCGTGACTAGCGGGGGGCTCACAGATACGCAGTATTTT. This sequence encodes CSVTSGGLTDTQYF.

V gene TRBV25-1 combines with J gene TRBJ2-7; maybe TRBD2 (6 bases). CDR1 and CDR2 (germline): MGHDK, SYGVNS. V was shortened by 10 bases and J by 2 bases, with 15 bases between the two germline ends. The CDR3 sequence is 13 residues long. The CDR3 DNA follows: TGTGCCACCGACTCCGGGACTCCCTACGAGCAGTACTTC. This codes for CATDSGTPYEQYF.

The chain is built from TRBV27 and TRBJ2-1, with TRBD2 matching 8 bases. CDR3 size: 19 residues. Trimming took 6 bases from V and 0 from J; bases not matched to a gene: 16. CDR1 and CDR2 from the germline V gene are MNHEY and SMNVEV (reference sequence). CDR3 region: CASSLSALAGPSSYNEQFF. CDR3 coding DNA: TGTGCCAGCAGCCTTAGTGCCCTAGCGGGTCCCAGCTCCTACAATGAGCAGTTCTTC.